One and the same sample provided the 26 T cell receptor beta chains below, sequenced in a study of blood T cells in healthy people across ages. The authors ran a second PCR of roughly 6 to 11 cycles using a sample-barcoded 5' primer and a J-beta primer mix. TCRdb redid the calling of the 5' RACE reads with MiXCR, one entry per CDR3 protein. Found here are about 830,000 distinct CDR3 sequences, over 45% of them singletons; the top ten hold roughly 22%. Sample: blood. These receptors came from a man aged 25 to 45 in good health.

This clonotype was seen ten or more times. The CDR3 DNA reads as TGTGCCACCAGCAGAGACCTCGACAGTGAGCAGTTCTTC. It codes for CATSRDLDSEQFF. This chain links TRBV15 with TRBJ2-1, with a tentative D call TRBD1 (5 bases). V was trimmed by 0 bases and J by 9 bases, leaving 9 bases between them. Germline V lookup: CDR1 LNHNV, CDR2 YYDKDF (reference sequence). The CDR3 totals 13 residues.

V is TRBV6-4 and J is TRBJ2-5; 9 positions agree with TRBD2. V trimming: 2 bases; J trimming: 11 bases; junction bases outside the gene matches: 21. The CDR3 is made up of 18 amino acids. Germline V CDR1 and CDR2: MRHNA, SNTAGT. The CDR3 protein is CASSDDTLAGRLLNEQYF. CDR3 bases: TGTGCCAGCAGTGACGATACCCTAGCGGGGAGGTTGCTGAATGAGCAGTACTTC.

A few counts support this clonotype. V is TRBV27 and J is TRBJ2-1; the match to TRBD2 covers 11 bases. CDR3 size: 15 residues. The V gene end was trimmed by 3 bases and the J gene end by 7 bases; junction bases not matched to a gene: 5. The germline CDR1 and CDR2 sequences are MNHEY and SMNVEV (reference sequence). The DNA of the CDR3 is TGTGCCAGCAGTTTGCCGGCTAGCGGGAGGAATGAGCAGTTCTTC. It encodes CASSLPASGRNEQFF.

This clonotype was detected a few times. The chain uses TRBV5-1 and TRBJ2-7; maybe TRBD2 (6 bases). CDR3 length: 16 amino acids. Germline CDR1 reads SGHRS; CDR2 reads YFSETQ. V lost 1 base and J lost 5, with 19 bases in between. The chain's CDR3 is CASSLQGREAANEQYF. The CDR3 DNA reads TGCGCCAGCAGCTTGCAGGGCAGGGAGGCGGCCAACGAGCAGTACTTC.

The V and J genes are TRBV4-2 and TRBJ2-2; possibly TRBD1 or TRBD2 for D (5 bases each). Germline values: CDR1 LGHNA, CDR2 YNFKEQ. The CDR3 is 16 residues long. Trimming shortened V by 1 base and J by 8 bases, and 17 bases separated the two germline ends. The DNA for the CDR3 is TGTGCCAGCAGCCAAGTTCCTGAAGGGACGAGTGGGGAGCTGTTTTTT. This gives the protein CASSQVPEGTSGELFF.

A note on this clonotype: One junction end does not reproduce the germline sequence, and a read error may be involved. V is TRBV7-9 and J is TRBJ2-1; 8 nucleotides align to TRBD1. This CDR3 has 15 residues. Germline assignment: CDR1 SEHNR and CDR2 FQNEAQ (reference sequence). The CDR3 DNA is TGTGCCAGCAGCCCCCCACAGGGGGTCTACAATAAGCAGTTCTTC. This sequence encodes CASSPPQGVYNKQFF.

The chain links TRBV18 to TRBJ2-5; TRBD1 or TRBD2 may be the D gene (5 bases each). Trimming removed 8 bases from V and 4 bases from J, with 14 bases in between. This CDR3 contains 13 residues. Germline CDR1 is KGHSH and CDR2 is LQKENI. The CDR3 here is CASRRGGGETQYF. The CDR3, as DNA: TGTGCCAGCCGTAGGGGTGGAGGAGAGACCCAGTACTTC.

The J gene is TRBJ1-6, the V gene TRBV7-2; D call uncertain. The V end was cut by 5 bases, the J end by 8 bases, with 19 bases between. This CDR3 region has 16 residues. CDR1 and CDR2 (germline): SGHTA, FQGNSA. Here the CDR3 DNA reads TGTGCCAGCAGCCAACACGCCGGGGTCTCGGATTCACCCCTCCACTTT. It encodes CASSQHAGVSDSPLHF.

The chain joins TRBV6-2 or TRBV6-3 to TRBJ2-1; possible D gene TRBD2, 5 bases. There are 13 residues in the CDR3. Between the trimmed V and J ends, which lost 7 bases and 4 bases, there was a span of 11 bases. Germline-derived CDR1 and CDR2 are MNHEY and SVGEGT. The DNA for the CDR3 is TGTGCCAGCACAGCGGAAGATTACAATGAGCAGTTCTTC. It is translated as CASTAEDYNEQFF.

V usage is TRBV20-1 and J usage is TRBJ1-6; 10 positions match TRBD1. The germline V gene encodes CDR1 DFQATT and CDR2 SNEGSKA (reference sequence). This CDR3 contains 15 residues. Losses at the gene ends were 6 bases for V and 2 bases for J; bases not matched to a gene: 4. The CDR3 loop is CSAKTGGTYNSPLHF. DNA for the CDR3: TGCAGTGCAAAGACAGGGGGCACCTATAATTCACCCCTCCACTTT.

The chain recombines TRBV6-6 with TRBJ1-2; D is perhaps TRBD1 (5 bases). The CDR3 consists of 10 residues. Germline CDR1 reads MNHNY; CDR2 reads SVGAGI (reference sequence). V lost 11 bases to trimming and J lost 6 bases, with 10 bases between them. CDR3 sequence (DNA): TGTGCCGGGGGGGAGAATGGCTACACCTTC. Its translation: CAGGENGYTF.

The V gene is TRBV12-3 or TRBV12-4, the J gene TRBJ1-2; D ambiguous. The CDR3 loop spans 12 amino acids. The V gene lost 11 bases and the J gene lost 5 bases, with 15 bases spanning the gap. CDR3: CALKRTGYGYTF. For the CDR3, the DNA is TGTGCCCTTAAGAGGACGGGTTATGGCTACACCTTC.

This chain connects TRBV29-1 to TRBJ2-7; D may be TRBD2 (6 bases). CDR1 and CDR2 (germline): SQVTM, ANQGSEA. The CDR3 covers 14 residues. Trimming pared 1 base from V and 1 base from J, leaving 11 bases between. The CDR3 loop is CSVEGRAGSYEQYF. CDR3 nucleotides: TGCAGCGTTGAAGGACGAGCGGGTTCCTACGAGCAGTACTTC.

V and J are TRBV5-1 and TRBJ2-7; TRBD1 or TRBD2 may be the D gene (5 bases each). CDR1 SGHRS and CDR2 YFSETQ come from the germline V gene. This CDR3 spans 14 amino acids. V gave up 5 bases and J gave up 1 base, with 13 bases separating them. The CDR3 region has the DNA TGCGCCAGCAGGGCAGGGAGCCTTTCCTACGAGCAGTACTTC. Translation gives CASRAGSLSYEQYF.

CDR3 region: CASSPHGEQFF. In DNA, the CDR3 is TGTGCCAGCAGTCCCCACGGTGAGCAGTTCTTC. The chain couples TRBV6-6 to TRBJ2-1, with no clear D. Germline V gene sequence: CDR1 MNHNY, CDR2 SVGAGI (reference sequence). The CDR3 extends over 11 amino acids. Trimming removed 5 bases at V and 9 bases at J, with 8 bases between.

The chain combines TRBV20-1 with TRBJ2-5; 7 positions agree with TRBD1. Losses at the gene ends were 5 bases for V and 2 bases for J; bases not matched to a gene: 8. Germline CDR1 is DFQATT and CDR2 is SNEGSKA (reference sequence). CDR3 length: 14 amino acids. CDR3 DNA sequence: TGCAGTGCTCTCGGGGAGACAGGGCAAGAGACCCAGTACTTC. Protein: CSALGETGQETQYF.

The chain is built from TRBV4-3 and TRBJ2-3; 8 bases agree with TRBD2. This CDR3 contains 16 residues. With V trimmed by 2 bases and J by 3 bases, 7 bases remained unmatched. Germline loops: CDR1 LGHNA, CDR2 YSLEER. This CDR3 is CASSQLLAAMTDTQYF. As DNA, the CDR3 is TGCGCCAGCAGCCAACTACTAGCGGCGATGACAGATACGCAGTATTTT.

This chain links TRBV27 with TRBJ2-3; 9 nucleotides align to TRBD2. The junction had 12 bases not matched to a gene; V was cut back by 5 bases and J by 3 bases. Germline V gene sequence: CDR1 MNHEY, CDR2 SMNVEV (reference sequence). CDR3 length: 17 residues. CDR3 sequence reads: CASSIRAGGPPTDTQYF. The CDR3, as DNA: TGTGCCAGCAGTATCCGGGCGGGGGGGCCACCAACAGATACGCAGTATTTT.

This clonotype was recorded only once. This sequence joins TRBV4-2 and TRBJ2-7; maybe TRBD1 (6 bases). Germline V gene lookup returns CDR1 LGHNA and CDR2 YNFKEQ. V lost 1 base to trimming and J lost 7 bases, with 14 bases between them. The CDR3 has 14 residues. The CDR3 loop is CASSQARGLGEQYF. CDR3 DNA: TGTGCCAGCAGCCAAGCGAGGGGGTTGGGAGAGCAGTACTTC.

Ten or more counts support this clonotype. CDR3 amino acids: CASSPIRTGQETQYF. CDR3 sequence (DNA): TGTGCCAGCAGCCCTATCAGGACAGGACAAGAGACCCAGTACTTC. The chain recombines TRBV7-2 with TRBJ2-5, with 7 nucleotides matching TRBD1. Germline trimming cut 5 bases from V and 2 bases from J; bases unmatched to any gene: 8. Germline-derived CDR1 and CDR2 are SGHTA and FQGNSA. CDR3 length equals 15 residues.

The V gene is TRBV20-1, the J gene TRBJ2-1, with D possibly being TRBD2 (6 bases). The germline V gene has CDR1 DFQATT and CDR2 SNEGSKA (reference sequence). This CDR3 has 16 amino acids. The ends were cut back, 0 bases at V and 6 bases at J, with 18 bases in the middle. The CDR3 spells CSARDTDGSLGNEQFF. DNA of the CDR3: TGCAGTGCTAGAGATACCGACGGGAGTTTGGGCAATGAGCAGTTCTTC.

The V call is TRBV12-3 or TRBV12-4, the J call TRBJ2-5; 11 bases are a match to TRBD2. The CDR3 runs 21 residues. Trimming took 2 bases from V and 3 from J; bases not matched to a gene: 20. This CDR3 reads CASSLRLQIPGLAVGEETQYF. The CDR3 bases are TGTGCCAGCAGTTTAAGGCTGCAGATCCCGGGACTAGCGGTAGGGGAAGAGACCCAGTACTTC.

The chain joins TRBV5-1 to TRBJ2-2; 12 nucleotides match TRBD2. V dropped 3 bases and J dropped 3; count of bases not matched to a gene: 3. The germline gives CDR1 SGHRS, CDR2 YFSETQ. The CDR3 is 16 amino acids. CDR3 in amino acids: CASSSSGGADTGELFF. CDR3 in DNA: TGCGCCAGCAGCTCTAGCGGGGGGGCCGACACCGGGGAGCTGTTTTTT.

The gene calls are TRBV11-2 and TRBJ2-1, with TRBD2 matching over 10 bases. Per germline, CDR1 SGHAT and CDR2 FQNNGV. With V trimmed by 2 bases and J by 8 bases, 9 bases remained unmatched. The CDR3 is made up of 16 amino acids. CDR3 region: CASSLSWASGGDEQFF. For the CDR3, the DNA is TGTGCCAGCAGCTTATCGTGGGCTAGCGGGGGCGATGAGCAGTTCTTC.

V usage is TRBV28 and J usage is TRBJ2-7; 9 bases align to TRBD1. With 3 bases clipped from V and 5 bases from J, the junction kept 8 bases outside the gene matches. This CDR3 spans 15 amino acids. Germline V gene sequence: CDR1 MDHEN, CDR2 SYDVKM. The CDR3 sequence: CASSFIGTGLHEQYF. The CDR3 nucleotides read TGTGCCAGCAGTTTCATCGGGACAGGGCTCCACGAGCAGTACTTC. The full variable domain, with the rest looked up from reference TRBV28 and TRBJ2-7, is DVKVTQSSRYLVKRTGEKVFLECVQDMDHENMFWYRQDPGLGLRLIYFSYDVKMKEKGDIPEGYSVSREKKERFSLILESASTNQTSMYLCASSFIGTGLHEQYFGPGTRLTVT.

The V call is TRBV7-2, the J call TRBJ2-1; 9 bases agree with TRBD2. CDR1 and CDR2 from the germline V gene are SGHTA and FQGNSA. The V and J ends lost 1 base and 6 bases, in that order; junction bases with no gene match: 13. The CDR3 has 18 residues. CDR3 region: CASSLVAASGDLLNEQFF. DNA for the CDR3: TGTGCCAGCAGCTTAGTGGCTGCTAGCGGGGACCTACTCAATGAGCAGTTCTTC.